Below, one T cell receptor beta chain is given with its context. What it binds is not known. Vbeta (60) and Jbeta (13) primers were used in the PCR. Generated by immunoSEQ multiplex PCR, the TCRdb table keeps only in-frame clones and is missing some. The sample includes around 150,000 clones, more than 65% seen only once; the top ten take just under 6.5%. The data derive from a study of cytomegalovirus exposure and HLA in healthy donors. Participants comprised healthy donors of bone marrow. Although they were nominally healthy when sampled, donors likely had unrecorded immune exposures. Findings and caveats of the study: Earlier results showed most TCR beta V segments being productive about 87% or about 30% of the time. Specific recognition of CMV antigens was confirmed in vitro for a few chains (all CMV-associated).

Looked up from germline, CDR1 is LNHDA and CDR2 is SQIVND (reference sequence). The CDR3 has 14 residues. The V and J ends lost 5 bases and 6 bases, in that order; junction bases with no gene match: 7. This rearrangement joins TRBV19 to TRBJ1-5; 7 bases agree with TRBD1. The origin of this receptor is a man aged 50 to 60 in good health and CMV-seropositive. Sequenced material: PBMCs. The CDR3 DNA reads as TGTGCCAGTAGTCCAGACAGGGCGGGTCAGCCCCAGCATTTT. Translating it yields CASSPDRAGQPQHF.